This T cell receptor beta chain was retrieved from a study of early T cells in non-severe SARS-CoV-2 infection. This clonotype was counted ten times or more. V lost 0 bases, J lost 6 bases, and 9 bases lay in between. The CDR3 consists of 13 residues. Germline V gene lookup returns CDR1 WNHNN and CDR2 SYGVQD (reference sequence). One entry per CDR3 protein, called by TCRdb with MiXCR from the 5' RACE reads. The top ten hold over 0.95% of the sample, which has 99,000 or so distinct CDR3 sequences, roughly 15% seen once. Input material: whole blood. This chain connects TRBV10-1 to TRBJ2-7, with D perhaps matching TRBD2 (5 bases). This TCR was sampled from an adult who was a healthcare worker with PCR-confirmed SARS-CoV-2 infection or an uninfected control (not recorded which). In DNA form, the CDR3 reads TGCGCCAGCAGTGAGTCGGATCGGGGCGAGCAGTACTTC. Translation gives CASSESDRGEQYF.